This T cell receptor (beta chain) comes out of a study of blood T cell repertoires in COVID-19. Overall study: PBMCs, B-cell-depleted T cells, or T cells were the source of the cDNA or gDNA that made up the material.

This clone has just one count. Authors' methods: Estimates of nucleated cell counts were drawn from the amplification of reference gene primers. The table came from immunoSEQ multiplex PCR; TCRdb's copy has only in-frame clones and leaves some out. From that table come the V and J calls and clone size; the DNA was used to work out D and trimming. Altogether 130,000 or so clones are present, 55% to 75% being singletons, with the ten largest covering approximately 2%. Sequenced sample: peripheral blood. The clonotype comes from a woman in her 70s with acute or convalescent COVID-19.

CDR3 nucleotides: TGTGCCAGCAGCACAGGGTGGGCTAATGAAAAACTGTTTTTT. Residues: CASSTGWANEKLFF. V is TRBV5-5 and J is TRBJ1-4; D is possibly TRBD1 (6 bases). The CDR3 extends over 14 amino acids. Trimming stripped 4 bases from V and 3 bases from J, with 10 bases between. Germline CDR1 is SGHKS and CDR2 is YYEKEE (reference sequence).